This T cell receptor (beta chain) comes out of a study of T cells after yellow fever vaccination. Germline V CDR1 and CDR2: MNHEY, SMNVEV (reference sequence). V dropped 4 bases and J dropped 5; count of bases not matched to a gene: 7. The CDR3 contains 14 residues. Overall study findings and caveats: Contamination by abundant bulk-population clonotypes could be present in FACS-sorted repertoires.

MiXCR, run by TCRdb on the 5' RACE reads, gives a single entry per CDR3 protein. In the table there are about 130,000 distinct CDR3 sequences, approximately 9% of which are singletons. Comment on this clonotype: Its antigen is unidentified.

The starting material was CD8+ T cells sorted from PBMCs, obtained on the day of the yellow fever booster vaccination. This clonotype was obtained from a man aged 18 to 29 who received the YFV17D yellow fever vaccine. The V and J genes are TRBV27 and TRBJ1-1; 7 nucleotides agree with TRBD1. This chain's CDR3 is CASSWDSSRTEAFF. Here the CDR3 DNA reads TGTGCCAGCAGTTGGGACAGCTCGAGGACTGAAGCTTTCTTT.